This T cell receptor beta chain appears in the sequencing data of a study of blood T cells in healthy people across ages. Together with a sample-barcoded 5' primer, a J-beta primer mix was included in a second PCR lasting about 6 to 11 cycles. Every cDNA molecule bore a tag from a template-switch adaptor containing 12 random nucleotides. All samples yielded 2.5 million or more CDR3-containing paired-end reads. One entry per CDR3 protein results from TCRdb running MiXCR on the 5' RACE reads. The sample lists roughly 680,000 distinct CDR3 sequences, under 25% occurring once. No fewer than 7 million PBMCs went into each sample. This clonotype turned up a few times. The CDR3 loop spans 15 amino acids. Germline V lookup: CDR1 SGDLS, CDR2 YYNGEE.

V usage is TRBV9 and J usage is TRBJ2-5; the match to TRBD1 covers 8 bases. The DNA end lines up better with TRBJ2-7; the J call may be wrong. The TCR sequence derives from a man between 65 and 79 years old in good health. The sample consisted of blood. The CDR3 sequence: CASSVAPDRVSEQYF. In DNA, the CDR3 is TGTGCCAGCAGCGTAGCCCCGGACAGGGTGAGCGAGCAGTACTTC.